The next 5 T cell receptor beta chains were all read from a single sample in a study of response to subunit inactivated influenza vaccine. From the RT-PCR reads, TCRdb called clonotypes with MiXCR, one entry per CDR3 protein. The sample records under 200,000 distinct CDR3 sequences, about 10% being singletons. This material consisted of CD8+ T cells sorted from PBMCs, taken approximately 25 months after vaccination. The receptors shown here come from a man between 50 and 70 years old who received an inactivated influenza vaccine.

The rearrangement links TRBV20-1 to TRBJ2-7, with TRBD2 matching 7 bases. CDR1 DFQATT and CDR2 SNEGSKA come from the germline V gene (reference sequence). This CDR3 is 14 amino acids long. Written as DNA, the CDR3 is TGCAGGCCCTGCCACTGGCGGGGGTTCGACGAGCAGTACTTC. Translating it yields CRPCHWRGFDEQYF.

This clonotype appeared a few times. A read error may account for a junction end that differs from germline. The chain couples TRBV6-5 to TRBJ2-7; D gene uncertain. CDR1 MNHEY and CDR2 SVGAGI come from the germline V gene. The CDR3 runs 13 residues. The CDR3 loop is CAGSYSSSYEQYF. DNA of the CDR3: TGTGCCGGCAGTTACAGCAGTTCCTACGAGCAGTACTTC.

The chain employs TRBV12-3 or TRBV12-4 and TRBJ1-1, with 8 bases fitting TRBD1. V lost 4 bases and J lost 2; bases outside the gene matches: 15. The CDR3 is 18 residues long. This CDR3 reads CASSSNPGRQGKNTEAFF. CDR3 DNA: TGTGCCAGCAGTTCCAACCCCGGGAGACAGGGGAAAAACACTGAAGCTTTCTTT.

CDR3 DNA: TGTGCCAGCAAATTTACCCTCGACAGAGGGCAGCCCCAGCATTTT. Translating gives CASKFTLDRGQPQHF. The chain combines TRBV28 with TRBJ1-5; maybe TRBD1 (5 bases). Trimming pared 7 bases from V and 7 bases from J, leaving 20 bases between. The germline CDR1 and CDR2 sequences are MDHEN and SYDVKM. This CDR3 region has 15 residues.

CDR3 residues: CASSLEAAYGYTF. Here the CDR3 DNA reads TGTGCCAGCAGCTTAGAGGCAGCATATGGCTACACCTTC. V gene TRBV13 combines with J gene TRBJ1-2; no clear D gene. This CDR3 is built from 13 residues. Deletions cut 1 base from V and 5 bases from J, with 8 bases between. The germline V gene has CDR1 PRHDT and CDR2 FYEKMQ (reference sequence).